This TCR beta chain was identified during a study of T cells after yellow fever vaccination. The junction had 15 bases not matched to a gene; V was cut back by 3 bases and J by 9 bases. Germline assignment: CDR1 SGHTS and CDR2 YDEGEE. CDR3 length: 16 amino acids. TCRdb itself ran the 5' RACE reads through MiXCR, one entry per CDR3 protein. The sample records hundreds of thousands of distinct CDR3 sequences, about 13% being singletons. This sample comprised PBMCs, obtained on the day of the yellow fever booster vaccination. The source of this sequence is a man aged 25-45 years who received the YFV17D yellow fever vaccine. The chain combines TRBV5-8 with TRBJ2-1; 7 bases agree with TRBD2. As DNA, the CDR3 is TGTGCCAGCAGCTCAAGGGTGACTAGCCGTCGAGTTGAGCAGTTCTTC. Its protein is CASSSRVTSRRVEQFF.